This entry lists 19 T cell receptor beta chains sequenced from one sample in a study of T-cell memory formation after mild COVID-19. TCRdb passed the 5' RACE reads through MiXCR, listing each CDR3 protein once. The sample lists some 440,000 distinct CDR3 sequences, 20% to 25% occurring once. The sample was PBMCs or a T cell subset sorted from them (not recorded which). The receptors originated from an adult woman who had mild COVID-19 (a few samples of this study predate the infection). Cell type and time point are not known.

This chain uses TRBV5-5 with TRBJ2-6; D is unresolved. CDR1 and CDR2 (germline): SGHKS, YYEKEE (reference sequence). The CDR3 totals 16 residues. With 0 bases removed from V and 2 bases from J, the gap between germline ends came to 9 bases. CDR3 loop: CASSLVVPAGANVLTF. The CDR3 region has the DNA TGTGCCAGCAGCTTGGTGGTGCCGGCTGGGGCCAACGTCCTGACTTTC.

A few counts support this clonotype. The CDR3 DNA is TGTGCCAGCAGCCAGGGTAGACGGGCCCTAAATGAAAAACTGTTTTTT. It translates to CASSQGRRALNEKLFF. The chain links TRBV3-1 to TRBJ1-4, with D unresolved. This CDR3 contains 16 residues. Looked up from germline, CDR1 is LGHDT and CDR2 is YNNKEL (reference sequence). Trimming cost V 3 bases and J 5 bases, with 16 bases left between them.

This clonotype showed up just a few times. The chain is built from TRBV7-9 and TRBJ2-7; maybe TRBD2 (5 bases). This CDR3 comprises 13 residues. The V and J ends lost 1 base and 7 bases respectively, with 11 bases between them. Germline-derived CDR1 and CDR2 are SEHNR and FQNEAQ (reference sequence). The CDR3 sequence: CASSLGSGREQYF. The DNA for the CDR3 is TGTGCCAGCAGCTTAGGCAGTGGGAGAGAGCAGTACTTC.

J is TRBJ2-1 and V is TRBV20-1; TRBD1 matches 7 bases. Trimming took 3 bases from V and 2 from J; bases not matched to a gene: 4. Germline V gives CDR1 DFQATT, CDR2 SNEGSKA (reference sequence). The CDR3 is 14 amino acids. The CDR3 DNA is TGCAGTGCTAGGAGACAGGGCGCCTACAATGAGCAGTTCTTC. It translates to CSARRQGAYNEQFF.

This sequence joins TRBV5-1 and TRBJ2-6; possible D gene TRBD2, 7 bases. This CDR3 is built from 18 residues. Germline CDR1 SGHRS, CDR2 YFSETQ. The V end lost 3 bases, the J end lost 0 bases, and 16 bases lay between the germline ends. As DNA, the CDR3 is TGCGCCAGCAGCTGGGAACGGGGGGCAAGCTCTGGGGCCAACGTCCTGACTTTC. Its translation: CASSWERGASSGANVLTF.

The chain uses TRBV5-5 and TRBJ2-7; possibly TRBD1 or TRBD2 for D (5 bases each). V lost 3 bases and J 2 bases, leaving 9 bases between the germline ends. CDR1 and CDR2 (germline): SGHKS, YYEKEE (reference sequence). This CDR3 contains 13 residues. CDR3: CASSWDEAYEQYF. DNA for the CDR3: TGTGCCAGCAGCTGGGACGAAGCCTACGAGCAGTACTTC.

The chain employs TRBV9 and TRBJ1-1; D gene ambiguous. Deletions cut 4 bases from V and 1 base from J, with 14 bases between. Germline CDR1 is SGDLS and CDR2 is YYNGEE. There are 15 residues in the CDR3. The CDR3 spells CASSPRGQANTEAFF. The CDR3 coding sequence is TGTGCCAGCAGCCCCCGCGGGCAAGCGAACACTGAAGCTTTCTTT.

V and J are TRBV5-1 and TRBJ2-5; D is perhaps TRBD2 (5 bases). The V gene lost 5 bases and the J gene lost 1 base, with 15 bases spanning the gap. The length of the CDR3 is 15 residues. Looked up from germline, CDR1 is SGHRS and CDR2 is YFSETQ. CDR3 residues: CASSLGGLPQETQYF. CDR3 in DNA: TGCGCCAGCAGTTTAGGCGGGCTCCCCCAAGAGACCCAGTACTTC.

This rearrangement joins TRBV6-5 to TRBJ1-1, with D perhaps TRBD1 (5 bases). The germline CDR1 and CDR2 sequences are MNHEY and SVGAGI. The V and J ends lost 8 bases and 4 bases respectively, with 14 bases between them. This CDR3 contains 13 residues. The CDR3 DNA sequence: TGTGCCAGCTTAAAAGGGGCTTTCACTGAAGCTTTCTTT. Residues: CASLKGAFTEAFF.

The genes are TRBV7-2 and TRBJ2-1; TRBD2 aligns across 7 bases. The CDR3 runs 16 residues. The germline V gene encodes CDR1 SGHTA and CDR2 FQGNSA. V gave up 5 bases and J gave up 0 bases; unmatched junction bases: 7. CDR3 in DNA: TGTGCCAGCAGCGGCGGGAGACCCAGCTCCTACAATGAGCAGTTCTTC. Protein: CASSGGRPSSYNEQFF.

The chain employs TRBV24-1 and TRBJ2-6, with D perhaps TRBD1 (5 bases). There are 16 residues in the CDR3. Germline CDR1 reads KGHDR; CDR2 reads SFDVKD. V was pared by 2 bases and J by 1 base, with 8 bases between. DNA for the CDR3: TGTGCCACCAGTGATTCCAGGGTGTCTGGGGCCAACGTCCTGACTTTC. Its translation: CATSDSRVSGANVLTF.

The chain has TRBV6-6 and TRBJ1-5; D is unclear. Germline CDR1 is MNHNY and CDR2 is SVGAGI (reference sequence). CDR3 length: 14 amino acids. The V and J ends lost 0 bases and 6 bases respectively, with 9 bases between them. The CDR3 sequence is CASSYSEGSQPQHF. The CDR3 bases are TGTGCCAGCAGTTACTCTGAGGGAAGTCAGCCCCAGCATTTT.

This clonotype has more than one count but fewer than ten. This sequence joins TRBV20-1 and TRBJ1-1, with TRBD1 as a possible D gene (5 bases). V was pared by 1 base and J by 7 bases, with 16 bases between. There are 14 residues in the CDR3. From germline, CDR1 is DFQATT and CDR2 SNEGSKA (reference sequence). The CDR3 coding sequence is TGCAGTGCTAGAGGTCGGGACGGGACCCATGAAGCTTTCTTT. It codes for CSARGRDGTHEAFF.

This sequence joins TRBV12-3 or TRBV12-4 and TRBJ2-7; D tentatively fits TRBD1 or TRBD2 (5 bases each). With 2 bases removed from V and 3 bases from J, the gap between germline ends came to 8 bases. The CDR3 totals 13 residues. CDR3 region: CASSLMRGYEQYF. CDR3 DNA sequence: TGTGCCAGCAGTTTAATGAGGGGCTACGAGCAGTACTTC.

The chain has TRBV30 and TRBJ2-7; either TRBD1 or TRBD2 may fit D (6 bases each). This CDR3 has 19 residues. Between the trimmed V and J ends, which lost 0 bases and 3 bases, there was a span of 27 bases. Per germline, CDR1 GTSNPN and CDR2 SVGIG (reference sequence). CDR3 sequence: CAWSVRVAGSKKGGYEQYF. DNA of the CDR3: TGTGCCTGGAGTGTACGGGTAGCAGGTTCAAAAAAGGGGGGCTACGAGCAGTACTTC.

The V call is TRBV4-3, the J call TRBJ1-5; possible D gene TRBD1, 5 bases. Germline-derived CDR1 and CDR2 are LGHNA and YSLEER. The CDR3 consists of 15 residues. Trimming cost V 1 base and J 5 bases, with 12 bases left between them. For the CDR3, the DNA is TGCGCCAGCAGCCAAGGCACAGGTCTTTATCAGCCCCAGCATTTT. Its translation is CASSQGTGLYQPQHF.

This clonotype was counted a few times. CDR3 in amino acids: CASSPPLGALTYEQYF. CDR3 coding DNA: TGTGCCAGTAGCCCTCCTTTGGGGGCATTGACCTACGAGCAGTACTTC. The gene calls are TRBV19 and TRBJ2-7; D might be TRBD1 (6 bases). Germline CDR1 LNHDA, CDR2 SQIVND (reference sequence). V lost 6 bases and J lost 2, with 20 bases in between. CDR3 size: 16 residues.

The V call is TRBV19, the J call TRBJ1-2; no reliable D call. V was trimmed by 6 bases and J by 0 bases, leaving 8 bases between them. In germline, CDR1 is LNHDA, CDR2 SQIVND (reference sequence). The CDR3 has 13 residues. This chain's CDR3 is CASRTHPNYGYTF. The CDR3 DNA reads as TGTGCCAGTAGGACCCACCCTAACTATGGCTACACCTTC.

The chain joins TRBV29-1 to TRBJ1-1, with 10 bases that match TRBD1. This CDR3 contains 15 residues. Trimming cost V 7 bases and J 3 bases; bases outside gene matches: 11. Germline CDR1 and CDR2: SQVTM and ANQGSEA. This CDR3 is CSGVNPGTGDTEAFF. The CDR3 nucleotides are TGCAGCGGGGTGAACCCTGGGACAGGGGACACTGAAGCTTTCTTT.